This T cell receptor (beta chain) was documented in a study of blood T cell repertoires in COVID-19. Symptom resolution, clearance, or two negative PCRs marked donors in Cohort 3 as recovered. CDR1 LNHDA and CDR2 SQIVND come from the germline V gene (reference sequence). The CDR3 has 13 amino acids. V gave up 5 bases and J gave up 0 bases, with 7 bases separating them. Sequencing used immunoSEQ multiplex PCR; TCRdb keeps in-frame clones, though not all of them. Of hundreds of thousands of clones in the sample, 70% to 90% were seen once. This TCR came from a man aged 35 to 55 who had recovered from COVID-19. The chain couples TRBV19 to TRBJ1-1; TRBD1 is a possible D gene (6 bases). The material sequenced was PBMCs or T cells enriched from blood (not recorded which). The CDR3 bases are TGTGCCAGTAGTGCAGGGGTGAACACTGAAGCTTTCTTT. This gives the protein CASSAGVNTEAFF.